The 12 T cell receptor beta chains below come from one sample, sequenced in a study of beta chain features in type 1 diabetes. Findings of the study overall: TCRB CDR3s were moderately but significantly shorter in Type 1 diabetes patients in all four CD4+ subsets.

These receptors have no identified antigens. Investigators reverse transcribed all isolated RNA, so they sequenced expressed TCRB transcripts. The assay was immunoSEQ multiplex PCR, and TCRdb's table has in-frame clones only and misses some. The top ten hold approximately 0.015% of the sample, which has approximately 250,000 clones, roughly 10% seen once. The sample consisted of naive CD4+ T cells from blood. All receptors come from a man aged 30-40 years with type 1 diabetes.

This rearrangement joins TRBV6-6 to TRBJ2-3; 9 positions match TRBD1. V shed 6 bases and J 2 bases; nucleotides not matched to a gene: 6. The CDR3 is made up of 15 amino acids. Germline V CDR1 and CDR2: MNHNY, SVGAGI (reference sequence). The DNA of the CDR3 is TGTGCCAGCAGGCCACAGGGGGCATACACAGATACGCAGTATTTT. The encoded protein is CASRPQGAYTDTQYF.

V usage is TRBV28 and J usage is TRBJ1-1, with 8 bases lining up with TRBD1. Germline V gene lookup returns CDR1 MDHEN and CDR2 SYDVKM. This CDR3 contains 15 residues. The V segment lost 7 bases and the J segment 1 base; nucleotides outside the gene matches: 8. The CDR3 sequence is CASTPLGTGNTEAFF. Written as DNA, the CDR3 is TGTGCCAGCACCCCGTTGGGGACAGGGAACACTGAAGCTTTCTTT.

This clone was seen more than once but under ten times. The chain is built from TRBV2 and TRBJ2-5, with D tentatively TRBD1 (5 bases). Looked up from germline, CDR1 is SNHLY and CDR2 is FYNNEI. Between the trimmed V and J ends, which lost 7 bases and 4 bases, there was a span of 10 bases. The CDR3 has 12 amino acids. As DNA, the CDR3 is TGTGCCAGCAAAGGGGTCGGAGAGACCCAGTACTTC. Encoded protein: CASKGVGETQYF.

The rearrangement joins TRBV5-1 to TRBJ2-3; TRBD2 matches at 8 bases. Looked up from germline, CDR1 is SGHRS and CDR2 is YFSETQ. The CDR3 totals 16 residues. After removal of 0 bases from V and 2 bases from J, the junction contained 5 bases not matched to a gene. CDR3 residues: CASSLAAGAVTDTQYF. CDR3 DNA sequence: TGCGCCAGCAGCTTGGCAGCGGGGGCCGTCACAGATACGCAGTATTTT.

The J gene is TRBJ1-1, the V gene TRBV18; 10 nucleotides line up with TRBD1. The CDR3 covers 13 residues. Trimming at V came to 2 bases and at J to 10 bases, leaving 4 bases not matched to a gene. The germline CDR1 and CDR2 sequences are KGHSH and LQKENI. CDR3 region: CASSPTRDRGAFF. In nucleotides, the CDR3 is TGTGCCAGCTCACCAACTCGGGACAGGGGAGCTTTCTTT.

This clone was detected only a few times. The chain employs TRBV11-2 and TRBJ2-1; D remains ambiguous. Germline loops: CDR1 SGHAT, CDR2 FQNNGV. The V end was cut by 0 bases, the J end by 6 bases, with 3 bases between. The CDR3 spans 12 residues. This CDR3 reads CASSLDSNEQFF. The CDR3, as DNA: TGTGCCAGCAGCTTAGATAGCAATGAGCAGTTCTTC.

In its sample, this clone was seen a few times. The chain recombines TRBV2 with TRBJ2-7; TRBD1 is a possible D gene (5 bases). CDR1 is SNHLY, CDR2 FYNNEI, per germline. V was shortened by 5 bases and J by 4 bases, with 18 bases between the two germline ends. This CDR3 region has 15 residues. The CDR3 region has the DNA TGTGCCAGCAGTCTCGACAGTGGCGGTGAATACGAGCAGTACTTC. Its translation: CASSLDSGGEYEQYF.

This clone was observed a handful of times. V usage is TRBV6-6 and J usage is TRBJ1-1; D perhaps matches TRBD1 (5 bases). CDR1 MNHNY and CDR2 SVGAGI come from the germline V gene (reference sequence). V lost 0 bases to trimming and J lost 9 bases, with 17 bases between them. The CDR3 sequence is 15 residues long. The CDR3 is CASSYSRQRVEKAFF. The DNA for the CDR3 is TGTGCCAGCAGTTACTCGAGACAGCGGGTGGAGAAAGCTTTCTTT.

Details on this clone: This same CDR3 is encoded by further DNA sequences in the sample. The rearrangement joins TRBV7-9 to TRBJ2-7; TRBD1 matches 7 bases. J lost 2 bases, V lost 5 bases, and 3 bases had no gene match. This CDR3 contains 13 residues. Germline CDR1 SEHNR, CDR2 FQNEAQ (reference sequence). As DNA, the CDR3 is TGTGCCAGCAGCCGGGACAGCCCCTACGAGCAGTACTTC. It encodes CASSRDSPYEQYF. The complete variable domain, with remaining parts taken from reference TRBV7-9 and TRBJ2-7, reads DTGVSQNPRHKITKRGQNVTFRCDPISEHNRLYWYRQTLGQGPEFLTYFQNEAQLEKSRLLSDRFSAERPKGSFSTLEIQRTEQGDSAMYLCASSRDSPYEQYFGPGTRLTVT.

The CDR3 bases are TGTGCCAGCAGGGGCGGGGGTAAAGATACGCAGTATTTT. Residues: CASRGGGKDTQYF. The J gene is TRBJ2-3, the V gene TRBV7-2; 7 bases agree with TRBD2. The V segment lost 6 bases and the J segment 5 bases; nucleotides outside the gene matches: 5. The CDR3 totals 13 residues. Germline V gene lookup returns CDR1 SGHTA and CDR2 FQGNSA.

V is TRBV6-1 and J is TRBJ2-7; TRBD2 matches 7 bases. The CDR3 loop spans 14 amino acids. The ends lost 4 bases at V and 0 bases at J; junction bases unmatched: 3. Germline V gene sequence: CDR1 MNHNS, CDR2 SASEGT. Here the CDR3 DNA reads TGTGCCAGCAGTGCCGGGGAGGGCTCCTACGAGCAGTACTTC. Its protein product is CASSAGEGSYEQYF.

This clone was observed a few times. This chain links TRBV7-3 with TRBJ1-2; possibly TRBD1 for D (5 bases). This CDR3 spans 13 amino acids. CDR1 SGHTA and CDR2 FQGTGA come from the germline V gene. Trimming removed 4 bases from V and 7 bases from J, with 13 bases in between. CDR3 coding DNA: TGTGCCAGCAGCTCAGGGCCCGACGGTGGCTACACCTTC. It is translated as CASSSGPDGGYTF.